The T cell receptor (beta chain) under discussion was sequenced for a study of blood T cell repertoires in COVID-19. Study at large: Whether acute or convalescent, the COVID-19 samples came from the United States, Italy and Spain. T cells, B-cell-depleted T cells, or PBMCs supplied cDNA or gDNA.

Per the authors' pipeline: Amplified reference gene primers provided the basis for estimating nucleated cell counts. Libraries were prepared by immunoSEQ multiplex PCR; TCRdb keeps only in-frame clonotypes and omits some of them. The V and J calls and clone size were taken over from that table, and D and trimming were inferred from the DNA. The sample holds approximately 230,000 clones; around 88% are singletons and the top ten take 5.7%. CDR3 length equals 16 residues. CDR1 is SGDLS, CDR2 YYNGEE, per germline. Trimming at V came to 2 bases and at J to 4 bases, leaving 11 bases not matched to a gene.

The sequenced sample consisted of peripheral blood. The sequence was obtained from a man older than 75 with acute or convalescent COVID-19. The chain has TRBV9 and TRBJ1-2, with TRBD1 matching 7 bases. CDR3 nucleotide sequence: TGTGCCAGCAGCGTGACAGTCAGGGGGGCAGGCTATGGCTACACCTTC. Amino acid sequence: CASSVTVRGAGYGYTF.